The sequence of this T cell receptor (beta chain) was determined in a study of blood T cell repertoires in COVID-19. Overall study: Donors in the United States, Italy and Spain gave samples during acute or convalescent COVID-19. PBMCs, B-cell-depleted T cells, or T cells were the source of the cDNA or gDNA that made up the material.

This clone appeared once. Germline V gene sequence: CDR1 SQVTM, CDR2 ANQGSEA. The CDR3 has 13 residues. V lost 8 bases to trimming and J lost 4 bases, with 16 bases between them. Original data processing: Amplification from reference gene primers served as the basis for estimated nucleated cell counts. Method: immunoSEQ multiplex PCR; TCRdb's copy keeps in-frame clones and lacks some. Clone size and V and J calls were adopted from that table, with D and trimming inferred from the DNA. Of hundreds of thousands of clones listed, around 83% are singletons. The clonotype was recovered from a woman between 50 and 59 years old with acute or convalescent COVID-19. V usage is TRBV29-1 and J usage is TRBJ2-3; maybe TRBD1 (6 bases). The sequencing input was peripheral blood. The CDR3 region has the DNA TGCAGCTCTGGGACATCGAAGGCAGATACGCAGTATTTT. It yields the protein CSSGTSKADTQYF.